Following are 27 T cell receptor beta chains from one sample sequenced in a study of blood T cell repertoires in COVID-19 (dated by TCRdb to about 2020). Libraries were built with the immunoSEQ multiplex PCR assay. TCRdb holds this immuneACCESS table with in-frame rearrangements only. Some clones are missing; in checked studies, unresolved V genes explain under half, and the rest has no known cause. Across this sample there are approximately 240,000 clones, with around nine tenths seen only once. The ten largest clonotypes hold 2% to 2.5% of the sample. The material sequenced was peripheral blood. These receptors were collected from a woman between 40 and 50 years old who had recovered from COVID-19.

This sequence joins TRBV7-6 and TRBJ2-3; 12 bases line up with TRBD2. This CDR3 is built from 18 residues. V shed 2 bases, J shed 0 bases, and the junction held 6 bases outside the gene matches. The germline CDR1 and CDR2 sequences are SGHVS and FNYEAQ. The chain's CDR3 is CASSLMASGGGSTDTQYF. Here the CDR3 DNA reads TGTGCCAGCAGCTTAATGGCTAGCGGGGGGGGAAGCACAGATACGCAGTATTTT.

V and J are TRBV5-5 and TRBJ1-2; D is possibly TRBD1 (6 bases). Trimming pared 4 bases from V and 3 bases from J, leaving 16 bases between. The CDR3 extends over 15 amino acids. The germline CDR1 and CDR2 sequences are SGHKS and YYEKEE (reference sequence). The CDR3 nucleotides are TGTGCCAGCAGCCACGATCTGACAGGATACTATGGCTACACCTTC. It codes for CASSHDLTGYYGYTF.

The V gene is TRBV19, the J gene TRBJ2-7, with 7 bases that match TRBD1. The trim removed 7 bases at V and 3 bases at J, leaving 12 bases unmatched. Germline values: CDR1 LNHDA, CDR2 SQIVND (reference sequence). This CDR3 is built from 15 residues. CDR3 nucleotide sequence: TGTGCCAGTAAACGAACGGGACAGACTAACTACGAGCAGTACTTC. Amino acids: CASKRTGQTNYEQYF.

This clone appeared a single time. This sequence joins TRBV5-4 and TRBJ2-7; 12 bases line up with TRBD1. V was clipped by 0 bases and J by 4 bases; unmatched bases: 2. Germline V gives CDR1 SGHNT, CDR2 YYREEE (reference sequence). The CDR3 is 15 residues long. This CDR3 reads CASSLGGQGAYEQYF. CDR3 coding DNA: TGTGCCAGCAGCTTGGGGGGACAGGGGGCATACGAGCAGTACTTC.

The table lists this clone with a few counts. Other DNA sequences in this sample translate to the same CDR3. The V and J genes are TRBV5-1 and TRBJ2-2; a possible D gene is TRBD2 (5 bases). This CDR3 region has 15 residues. Germline-derived CDR1 and CDR2 are SGHRS and YFSETQ. The germline V and J ends were trimmed by 0 bases and 5 bases, with 11 bases remaining between them. The CDR3 spells CASSLGLAYTGELFF. The CDR3, as DNA: TGCGCCAGCAGCTTGGGGCTAGCATATACCGGGGAGCTGTTTTTT.

The chain couples TRBV6-2 or TRBV6-3 to TRBJ2-3, with a tentative D call TRBD1 (6 bases). Germline V gene data show CDR1 as MNHEY and CDR2 as SVGEGT. Trimming removed 1 base at V and 6 bases at J, with 23 bases between. The CDR3 is made up of 18 amino acids. For the CDR3, the DNA is TGTGCCAGCAGTTACTTTCGGACAGCCATCGCGGCAGGGGATACGCAGTATTTT. This codes for CASSYFRTAIAAGDTQYF.

The chain has TRBV5-6 and TRBJ2-1; D unclear. Looked up from germline, CDR1 is SGHDT and CDR2 is YYEEEE. Deletions cut 4 bases from V and 2 bases from J, with 13 bases between. This CDR3 is built from 15 residues. The CDR3: CASSLDLTPYNEQFF. In DNA, the CDR3 is TGTGCCAGCAGCCTCGACTTAACCCCCTACAATGAGCAGTTCTTC.

The gene calls are TRBV19 and TRBJ2-1, with TRBD1 matching over 11 bases. J lost 9 bases, V lost 5 bases, and 9 bases had no gene match. CDR1 is LNHDA, CDR2 SQIVND, per germline (reference sequence). The CDR3 is made up of 15 amino acids. Here the CDR3 reads CASSSQGTGGAEQFF. CDR3 in DNA: TGTGCCAGTAGTTCCCAAGGGACAGGGGGGGCTGAGCAGTTCTTC.

The V call is TRBV5-4, the J call TRBJ1-2; D ambiguous. Trimming shortened V by 0 bases and J by 3 bases, and 21 bases separated the two germline ends. The CDR3 runs 18 residues. CDR1 is SGHNT, CDR2 YYREEE, per germline (reference sequence). DNA of the CDR3: TGTGCCAGCAGCTTGGGCGGCTCTTCCGGTTTTCTTTACTATGGCTACACCTTC. Translation gives CASSLGGSSGFLYYGYTF.

V and J are TRBV29-1 and TRBJ2-1, with TRBD2 matching 8 bases. J lost 6 bases, V lost 2 bases, and 12 bases had no gene match. CDR1 SQVTM and CDR2 ANQGSEA come from the germline V gene. The CDR3 extends over 16 amino acids. The CDR3 reads CSVEKQGGLALNEQFF. The CDR3, as DNA: TGCAGCGTTGAAAAACAGGGCGGACTAGCACTCAATGAGCAGTTCTTC.

This chain connects TRBV3-1 (or the pseudogene TRBV3-2) to TRBJ1-6; the match to TRBD1 covers 7 bases. This CDR3 is built from 15 residues. Trimming took 2 bases from V and 3 from J; bases not matched to a gene: 1. Germline V gene sequence: CDR1 LGHDT, CDR2 YNNKEL (reference sequence). Here the CDR3 reads CASSQSGGYNSPLHF. DNA of the CDR3: TGTGCCAGCAGCCAATCAGGGGGCTATAATTCACCCCTCCACTTT.

The V call is TRBV18, the J call TRBJ2-3; maybe TRBD1 (6 bases). This CDR3 comprises 12 residues. Germline loops: CDR1 KGHSH, CDR2 LQKENI. V lost 4 bases, J lost 6 bases, and 8 bases lay in between. The CDR3 here is CASSHRDDTQYF. CDR3 DNA: TGTGCCAGCTCACACAGGGACGATACGCAGTATTTT.

The table lists this clone with a count of one. The V gene is TRBV14, the J gene TRBJ1-2, with 8 bases matching TRBD1. The CDR3 is 16 amino acids. The V gene end was trimmed by 0 bases and the J gene end by 8 bases; junction bases not matched to a gene: 11. Germline V gene sequence: CDR1 SGHDN, CDR2 FVKESK. The CDR3 nucleotides are TGTGCCAGCAGCCAAGATTTCGTCAGGGGGCAAGGGGGCTACACCTTC. Translation gives CASSQDFVRGQGGYTF.

The rearrangement uses TRBV3-1 (or the pseudogene TRBV3-2) and TRBJ1-5, with D possibly being TRBD1 (5 bases). V shed 0 bases and J shed 4 bases, with 10 bases lying between them. CDR3 length equals 15 residues. Germline CDR1 reads LGHDT; CDR2 reads YNNKEL (reference sequence). This CDR3 reads CASSQDGGVNQPQHF. CDR3 bases: TGTGCCAGCAGCCAAGATGGGGGGGTGAATCAGCCCCAGCATTTT.

The chain's CDR3 is CASSRQGAAVTIYF. The CDR3 coding sequence is TGTGCCAGCAGCCGACAGGGGGCTGCGGTCACCATATATTTT. The chain carries TRBV7-9 and TRBJ1-3, with 10 positions matching TRBD1. Germline values: CDR1 SEHNR, CDR2 FQNEAQ (reference sequence). V lost 5 bases, J lost 9 bases, and 7 bases stayed unmatched. This CDR3 is built from 14 residues.

The CDR3 reads CASSIVRDSRGEQYF. The CDR3 DNA is TGTGCCAGTAGTATAGTCCGGGACAGCCGGGGCGAGCAGTACTTC. The chain links TRBV19 to TRBJ2-7, with 7 bases matching TRBD1. The CDR3 length is 15 residues. J was trimmed by 6 bases and V by 1 base; bases with no gene match: 9. Germline V gives CDR1 LNHDA, CDR2 SQIVND (reference sequence).

The chain is built from TRBV30 and TRBJ2-3, with a weak D call TRBD1 (6 bases). Germline CDR1 and CDR2: GTSNPN and SVGIG (reference sequence). The V end lost 1 base, the J end lost 3 bases, and 8 bases lay between the germline ends. The CDR3 consists of 13 residues. The DNA for the CDR3 is TGTGCCTGGAGTGCGACAGGTACAGATACGCAGTATTTT. As protein: CAWSATGTDTQYF. Supplemented by reference TRBV30 and TRBJ2-3, the full variable domain reads SQTIHQWPATLVQPVGSPLSLECTVEGTSNPNLYWYRQAAGRGLQLLFYSVGIGQISSEVPQNLSASRPQDRQFILSSKKLLLSDSGFYLCAWSATGTDTQYFGPGTRLTVL.

This chain connects TRBV7-8 to TRBJ2-3; TRBD1 agrees at 8 bases. Germline V CDR1 and CDR2: SGHVS, FQNEAQ. The CDR3 is 14 amino acids. V lost 1 base to trimming and J lost 4 bases; unmatched junction nucleotides: 1. CDR3 nucleotides: TGTGCCAGCAGCTTAGGGGGACAGGCAGATACGCAGTATTTT. Translation: CASSLGGQADTQYF.

The rearrangement uses TRBV19 and TRBJ1-2; unclear D gene. Germline loops: CDR1 LNHDA, CDR2 SQIVND (reference sequence). V lost 5 bases and J lost 2, with 3 bases in between. This CDR3 contains 11 residues. CDR3 sequence: CASSQNYGYTF. CDR3 DNA sequence: TGTGCCAGTAGTCAAAACTATGGCTACACCTTC.

This chain uses TRBV24-1 with TRBJ2-3; D might be TRBD2 (5 bases). CDR3 size: 18 residues. Germline V gene lookup returns CDR1 KGHDR and CDR2 SFDVKD. V was pared by 5 bases and J by 2 bases, with 22 bases between. CDR3 in DNA: TGTGCCACCAGTGGCCCATCCCCTTCGGACTCCATCACAGATACGCAGTATTTT. Protein: CATSGPSPSDSITDTQYF.

The V gene is TRBV6-2 or TRBV6-3, the J gene TRBJ2-7; 8 bases match TRBD2. This CDR3 spans 15 amino acids. Per the germline V gene, CDR1 is MNHEY and CDR2 is SVGEGT. V trimming: 4 bases; J trimming: 3 bases; junction bases outside the gene matches: 8. The CDR3 region has the DNA TGTGCCAGCAGTTCCGCCGGGGGGGGTATCTACGAGCAGTACTTC. Its translation: CASSSAGGGIYEQYF.

CDR3 protein: CASSLPRASYNSPLHF. The CDR3 DNA sequence: TGTGCCAGCAGTTTACCGAGAGCCTCCTATAATTCACCCCTCCACTTT. The J gene is TRBJ1-6, the V gene TRBV28; D gene uncertain. Trimming removed 2 bases from V and 0 bases from J, with 8 bases in between. CDR1 MDHEN and CDR2 SYDVKM come from the germline V gene. CDR3 length: 16 amino acids.

The chain carries TRBV12-5 and TRBJ1-6, with D tentatively TRBD1 (5 bases). The germline CDR1 and CDR2 sequences are LGHNT and FRNRAP. Trimming shortened V by 1 base and J by 3 bases, and 13 bases separated the two germline ends. CDR3 length: 17 residues. CDR3 in amino acids: CASGLASGGIYNSPLHF. The CDR3 DNA follows: TGTGCTAGTGGTTTGGCCTCCGGGGGAATCTATAATTCACCCCTCCACTTT.

This sequence joins TRBV6-1 and TRBJ1-5; D is undetermined. The germline V gene encodes CDR1 MNHNS and CDR2 SASEGT. The germline V and J ends were trimmed by 1 base and 0 bases, with 10 bases remaining between them. The CDR3 sequence is 16 residues long. The CDR3, as DNA: TGTGCCAGCAGTGAAGGGTACAATCGTAGCAATCAGCCCCAGCATTTT. It is translated as CASSEGYNRSNQPQHF.

The chain combines TRBV11-2 with TRBJ2-1; 9 nucleotides align to TRBD1. Germline V gene lookup returns CDR1 SGHAT and CDR2 FQNNGV. With V trimmed by 4 bases and J by 2 bases, 6 bases remained unmatched. The CDR3 has 16 residues. CDR3 amino acids: CASSSWDRAAYNEQFF. Here the CDR3 DNA reads TGTGCCAGCAGCTCGTGGGACAGGGCGGCCTACAATGAGCAGTTCTTC.

V gene TRBV19 combines with J gene TRBJ1-5; TRBD1 is a possible D gene (5 bases). This CDR3 has 13 residues. The germline V gene encodes CDR1 LNHDA and CDR2 SQIVND (reference sequence). V was pared by 2 bases and J by 6 bases, with 8 bases between. DNA of the CDR3: TGTGCCAGTAGTATACAGGGATTTCAGCCCCAGCATTTT. It translates to CASSIQGFQPQHF.

The chain joins TRBV30 to TRBJ2-7; 7 nucleotides align to TRBD2. J lost 3 bases, V lost 3 bases, and 5 bases had no gene match. This CDR3 region has 13 residues. Per the germline V gene, CDR1 is GTSNPN and CDR2 is SVGIG (reference sequence). The DNA for the CDR3 is TGTGCCTGGAGCCTGGGAGGGTACTACGAGCAGTACTTC. It specifies CAWSLGGYYEQYF.